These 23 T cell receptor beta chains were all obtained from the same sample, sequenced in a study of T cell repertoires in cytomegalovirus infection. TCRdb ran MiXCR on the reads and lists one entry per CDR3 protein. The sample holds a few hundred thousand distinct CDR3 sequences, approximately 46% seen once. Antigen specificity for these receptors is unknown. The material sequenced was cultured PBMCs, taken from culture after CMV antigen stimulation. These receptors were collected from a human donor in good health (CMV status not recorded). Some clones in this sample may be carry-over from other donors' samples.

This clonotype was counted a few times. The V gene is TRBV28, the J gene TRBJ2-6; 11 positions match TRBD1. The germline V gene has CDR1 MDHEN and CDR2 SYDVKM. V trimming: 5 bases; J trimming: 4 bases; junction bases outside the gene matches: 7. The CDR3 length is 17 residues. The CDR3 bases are TGTGCCAGCAGTCCCGGACAGGGGGCGCCCGGGGCCAACGTCCTGACTTTC. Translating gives CASSPGQGAPGANVLTF.

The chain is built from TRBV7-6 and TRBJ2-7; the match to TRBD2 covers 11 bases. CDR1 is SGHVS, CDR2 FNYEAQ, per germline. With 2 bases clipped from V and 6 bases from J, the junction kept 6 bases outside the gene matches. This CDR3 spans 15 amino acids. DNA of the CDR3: TGTGCCAGCAGCTTACGCCCCACTAGCGGGGGCGAGCAGTACTTC. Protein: CASSLRPTSGGEQYF.

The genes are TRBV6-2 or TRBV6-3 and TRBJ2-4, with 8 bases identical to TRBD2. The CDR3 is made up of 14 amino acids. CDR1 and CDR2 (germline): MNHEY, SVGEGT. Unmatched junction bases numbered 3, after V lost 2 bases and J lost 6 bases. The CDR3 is CASSYSGRRNIQYF. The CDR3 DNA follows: TGTGCCAGCAGTTACAGCGGGAGAAGAAACATTCAGTACTTC.

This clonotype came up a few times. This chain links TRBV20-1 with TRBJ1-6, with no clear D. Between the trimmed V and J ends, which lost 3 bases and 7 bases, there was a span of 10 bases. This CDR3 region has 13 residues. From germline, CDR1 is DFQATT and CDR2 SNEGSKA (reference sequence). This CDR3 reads CSARTAANSPLHF. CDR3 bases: TGCAGTGCTAGGACGGCAGCAAATTCACCCCTCCACTTT.

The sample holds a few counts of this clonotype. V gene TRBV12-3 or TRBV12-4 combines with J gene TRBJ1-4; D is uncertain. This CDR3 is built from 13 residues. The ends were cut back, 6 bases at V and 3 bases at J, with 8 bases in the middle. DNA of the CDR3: TGTGCCAGCAGACCGTGGCCTAATGAAAAACTGTTTTTT. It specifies CASRPWPNEKLFF.

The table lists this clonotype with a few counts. The CDR3 is CSARDVLGQPQHF. The CDR3 DNA is TGCAGTGCTAGAGATGTTCTCGGTCAGCCCCAGCATTTT. The V gene is TRBV20-1, the J gene TRBJ1-5; unclear D gene. Germline V gives CDR1 DFQATT, CDR2 SNEGSKA (reference sequence). The V end lost 0 bases, the J end lost 6 bases, and 9 bases lay between the germline ends. CDR3 size: 13 residues.

DNA of the CDR3: TGCGCCAGCAGCTTGGTTCGGGGAGACTATGGCTACACCTTC. This sequence encodes CASSLVRGDYGYTF. J is TRBJ1-2 and V is TRBV5-1; D is uncertain. V shed 0 bases and J shed 3 bases, with 9 bases lying between them. Germline CDR1 is SGHRS and CDR2 is YFSETQ. This CDR3 comprises 14 residues.

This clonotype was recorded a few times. In DNA, the CDR3 is TGTGCTAGTGGTCGGGGACAGGAATCTGAAGCTTTCTTT. It encodes CASGRGQESEAFF. This chain joins TRBV12-5 and TRBJ1-1, with 8 bases fitting TRBD1. Trimming removed 5 bases from V and 6 bases from J; junction bases left unmatched: 5. Looked up from germline, CDR1 is LGHNT and CDR2 is FRNRAP. The CDR3 extends over 13 amino acids.

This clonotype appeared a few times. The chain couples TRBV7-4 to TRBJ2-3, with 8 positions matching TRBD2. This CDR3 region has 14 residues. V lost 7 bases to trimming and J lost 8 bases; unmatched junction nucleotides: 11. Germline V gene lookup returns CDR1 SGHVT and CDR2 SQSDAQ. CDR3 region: CASTPGAGGLTQYF. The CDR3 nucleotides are TGTGCCAGCACCCCCGGGGCGGGAGGACTTACGCAGTATTTT.

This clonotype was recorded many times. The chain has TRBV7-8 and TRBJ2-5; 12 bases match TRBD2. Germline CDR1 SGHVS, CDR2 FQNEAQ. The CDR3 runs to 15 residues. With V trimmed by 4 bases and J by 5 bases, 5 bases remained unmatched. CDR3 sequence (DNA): TGTGCCAGCAGCTCCGGACTAGCGGGAAGGGAGACCCAGTACTTC. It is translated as CASSSGLAGRETQYF.

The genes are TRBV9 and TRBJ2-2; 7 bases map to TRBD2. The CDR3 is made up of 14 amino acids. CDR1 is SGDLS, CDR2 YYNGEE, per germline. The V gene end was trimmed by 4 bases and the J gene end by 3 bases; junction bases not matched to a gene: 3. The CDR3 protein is CASSRSGDTGELFF. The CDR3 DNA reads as TGTGCCAGCAGCCGGAGCGGGGACACCGGGGAGCTGTTTTTT. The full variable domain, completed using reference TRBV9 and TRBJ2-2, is DSGVTQTPKHLITATGQRVTLRCSPRSGDLSVYWYQQSLDQGLQFLIQYYNGEERAKGNILERFSAQQFPDLHSELNLSSLELGDSALYFCASSRSGDTGELFFGEGSRLTVL.

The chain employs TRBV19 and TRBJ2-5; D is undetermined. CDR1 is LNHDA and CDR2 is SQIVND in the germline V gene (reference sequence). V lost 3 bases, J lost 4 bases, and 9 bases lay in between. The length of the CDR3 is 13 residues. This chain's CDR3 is CASSISLRETQYF. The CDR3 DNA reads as TGTGCCAGTAGTATTAGCCTAAGAGAGACCCAGTACTTC.

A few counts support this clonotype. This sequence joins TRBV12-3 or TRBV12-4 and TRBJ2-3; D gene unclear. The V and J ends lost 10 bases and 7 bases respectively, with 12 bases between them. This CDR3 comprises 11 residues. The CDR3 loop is CATRLGHTQYF. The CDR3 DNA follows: TGTGCCACAAGACTCGGACATACGCAGTATTTT.

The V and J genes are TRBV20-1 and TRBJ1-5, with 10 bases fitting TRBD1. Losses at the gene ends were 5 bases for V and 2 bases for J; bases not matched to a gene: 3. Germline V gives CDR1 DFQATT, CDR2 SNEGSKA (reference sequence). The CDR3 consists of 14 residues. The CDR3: CSAGQGGGNQPQHF. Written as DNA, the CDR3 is TGCAGTGCTGGACAGGGGGGCGGCAATCAGCCCCAGCATTTT.

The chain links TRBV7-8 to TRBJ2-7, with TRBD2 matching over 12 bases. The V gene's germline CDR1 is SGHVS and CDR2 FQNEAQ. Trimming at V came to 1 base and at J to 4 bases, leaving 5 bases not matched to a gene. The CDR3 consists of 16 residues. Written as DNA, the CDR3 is TGTGCCAGCAGCTTAGGGGGGACTAGCGGGTTTTACGAGCAGTACTTC. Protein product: CASSLGGTSGFYEQYF. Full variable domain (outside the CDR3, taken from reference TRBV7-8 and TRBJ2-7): GAGVSQSPRYKVAKRGQDVALRCDPISGHVSLFWYQQALGQGPEFLTYFQNEAQLDKSGLPSDRFFAERPEGSVSTLKIQRTQQEDSAVYLCASSLGGTSGFYEQYFGPGTRLTVT.

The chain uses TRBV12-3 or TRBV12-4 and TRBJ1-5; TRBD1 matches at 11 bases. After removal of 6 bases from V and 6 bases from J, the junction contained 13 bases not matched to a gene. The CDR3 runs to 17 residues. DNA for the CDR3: TGTGCCAGCAGCCGGACAGGGGGCGCAAGGTTAGGTCAGCCCCAGCATTTT. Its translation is CASSRTGGARLGQPQHF.

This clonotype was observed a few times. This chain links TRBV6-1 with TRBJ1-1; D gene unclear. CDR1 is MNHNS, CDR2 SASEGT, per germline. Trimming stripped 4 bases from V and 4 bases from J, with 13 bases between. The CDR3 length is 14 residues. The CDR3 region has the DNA TGTGCCAGCAGTGCCAGGAACTTGGGCACTGAAGCTTTCTTT. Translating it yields CASSARNLGTEAFF.

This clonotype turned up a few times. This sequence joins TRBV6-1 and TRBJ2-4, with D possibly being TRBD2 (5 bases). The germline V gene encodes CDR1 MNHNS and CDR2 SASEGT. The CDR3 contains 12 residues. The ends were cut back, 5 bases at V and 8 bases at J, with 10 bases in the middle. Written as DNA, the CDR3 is TGTGCCAGCAGTCTAGCTACGGACATTCAGTACTTC. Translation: CASSLATDIQYF.

The CDR3 region is CASGVGGRVEQFF. The DNA of the CDR3 is TGTGCTAGTGGGGTCGGGGGGCGGGTTGAGCAGTTCTTC. The rearrangement joins TRBV12-5 to TRBJ2-1, with TRBD2 as a possible D gene (7 bases). Germline V lookup: CDR1 LGHNT, CDR2 FRNRAP. V shed 6 bases and J shed 9 bases, with 15 bases lying between them. This CDR3 comprises 13 residues.

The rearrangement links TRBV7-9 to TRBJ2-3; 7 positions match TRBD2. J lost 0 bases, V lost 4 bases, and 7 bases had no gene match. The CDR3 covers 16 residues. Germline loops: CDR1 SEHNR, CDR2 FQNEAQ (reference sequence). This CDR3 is CASSSLGSGSTDTQYF. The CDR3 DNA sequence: TGTGCCAGCAGCTCCCTCGGTAGCGGGAGCACAGATACGCAGTATTTT.

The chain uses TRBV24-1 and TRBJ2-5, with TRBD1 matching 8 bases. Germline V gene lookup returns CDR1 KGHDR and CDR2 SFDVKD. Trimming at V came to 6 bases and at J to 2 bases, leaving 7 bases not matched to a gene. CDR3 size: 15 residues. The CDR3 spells CATSTGQGLQETQYF. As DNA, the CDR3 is TGTGCCACCAGTACTGGACAGGGCCTACAAGAGACCCAGTACTTC.

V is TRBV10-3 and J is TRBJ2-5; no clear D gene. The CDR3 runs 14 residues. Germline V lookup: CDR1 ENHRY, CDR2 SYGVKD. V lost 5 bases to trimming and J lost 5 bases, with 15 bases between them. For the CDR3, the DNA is TGTGCCATCAGTCCCGGTCCAAGCCTGGAGACCCAGTACTTC. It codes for CAISPGPSLETQYF.

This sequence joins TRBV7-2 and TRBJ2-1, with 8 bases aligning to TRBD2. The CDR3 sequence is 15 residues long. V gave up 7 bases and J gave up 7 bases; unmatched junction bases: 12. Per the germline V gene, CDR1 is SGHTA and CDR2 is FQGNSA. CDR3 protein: CASTGGGAHGNEQFF. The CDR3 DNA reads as TGTGCCAGCACCGGGGGGGGGGCCCATGGGAATGAGCAGTTCTTC.